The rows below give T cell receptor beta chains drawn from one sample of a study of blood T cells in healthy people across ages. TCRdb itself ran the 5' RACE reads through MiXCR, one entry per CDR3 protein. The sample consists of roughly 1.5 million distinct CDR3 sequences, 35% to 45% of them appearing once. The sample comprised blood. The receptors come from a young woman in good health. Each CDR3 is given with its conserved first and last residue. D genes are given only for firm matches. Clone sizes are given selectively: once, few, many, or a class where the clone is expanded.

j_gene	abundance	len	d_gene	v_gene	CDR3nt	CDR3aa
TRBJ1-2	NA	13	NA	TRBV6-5	TGTGCCAGCAGTTACTGGGCTTTCTATGGCTACACCTTC	CASSYWAFYGYTF
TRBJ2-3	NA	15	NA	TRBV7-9	TGTGCCAGCAGCCTACCAACAGGACCCACTGATACGCAGTATTTT	CASSLPTGPTDTQYF
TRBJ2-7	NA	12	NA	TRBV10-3	TGTGCCATCAGTGCAAACAGTTACGAGCAGTACTTC	CAISANSYEQYF
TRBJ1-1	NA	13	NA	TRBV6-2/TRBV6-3	TGTGCCAGCAGTTACTCCTCGAACACTGAAGCTTTCTTT	CASSYSSNTEAFF
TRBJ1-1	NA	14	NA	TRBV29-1	TGCAGCGTTGAGCGAAAGGGACCGAACACTGAAGCTTTCTTT	CSVERKGPNTEAFF
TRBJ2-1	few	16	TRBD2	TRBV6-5	TGTGCCAGCAGTTGGACTAGCGGGGGGGCATCTCGGGAGCAGTTCTTC	CASSWTSGGASREQFF
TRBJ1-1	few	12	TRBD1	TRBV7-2	TGTGCCAGCAGCTTAGCAGAGGGACAGGCTTTCTTT	CASSLAEGQAFF
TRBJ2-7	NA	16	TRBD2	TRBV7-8	TGTGCCAGCAGCTATGCTAGGCGGGAGGGACCCTACGAGCAGTACTTC	CASSYARREGPYEQYF
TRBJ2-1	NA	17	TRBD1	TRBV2	TGTGCCAGCAGCCCCGCCGGGACAGGGGTCGGCTACAATGAGCAGTTCTTC	CASSPAGTGVGYNEQFF
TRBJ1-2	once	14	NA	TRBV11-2	TGTGCCAGCAGCTTAGTTGAGGACTACTATGGCTACACCTTC	CASSLVEDYYGYTF
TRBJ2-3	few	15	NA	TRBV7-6	TGTGCCAGCAGCTTAGTCGAACTAGGAGGCAATACGCAGTATTTT	CASSLVELGGNTQYF
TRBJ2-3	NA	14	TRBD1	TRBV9	TGTGCCAGCAGCGTAGAGGGGGCCGGAGATACGCAGTATTTT	CASSVEGAGDTQYF
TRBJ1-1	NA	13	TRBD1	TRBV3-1	TGTGCCAGCAAACAGGGGACGGGAACTGAAGCTTTCTTT	CASKQGTGTEAFF
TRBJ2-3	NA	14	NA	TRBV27	TGTGCCAGCAGGGAAAACTGGGGTACAGATACGCAGTATTTT	CASRENWGTDTQYF
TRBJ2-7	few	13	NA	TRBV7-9	TGTGCCAGCAGGGACGGCCTGGGGTACGAGCAGTACTTC	CASRDGLGYEQYF
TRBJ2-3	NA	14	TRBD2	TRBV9	TGTGCCAGCAGCACTCAGACTAGCTCAGATACGCAGTATTTT	CASSTQTSSDTQYF
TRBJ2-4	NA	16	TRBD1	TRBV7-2	TGTGCCAGCAGCACCGGGACAGGGGTCGCCAAAAACATTCAGTACTTC	CASSTGTGVAKNIQYF
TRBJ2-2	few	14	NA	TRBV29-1	TGCAGCGTTGCCCCCGGGACAACCACCGGGGAGCTGTTTTTT	CSVAPGTTTGELFF
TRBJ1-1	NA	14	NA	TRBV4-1	TGCGCCAGCAGCCACCCGACACTGAACACTGAAGCTTTCTTT	CASSHPTLNTEAFF
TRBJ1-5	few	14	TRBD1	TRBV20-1	TGCAGTGCTAGAGAAGGGACAGCTAATCAGCCCCAGCATTTT	CSAREGTANQPQHF
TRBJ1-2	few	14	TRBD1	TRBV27	TGTGCCAGCAGCCGACAGGGGTGGAACTATGGCTACACCTTC	CASSRQGWNYGYTF
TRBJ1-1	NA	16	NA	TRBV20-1	TGCAGTGCCAGAGCCCCACGCCGGGGGGGGATAACTGAAGCTTTCTTT	CSARAPRRGGITEAFF
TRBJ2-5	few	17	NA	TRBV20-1	TGCAGTGCTAGAGATCTCCATAGTCGGGTGCCCCTAAGGGAGCAGTACTTC	CSARDLHSRVPLREQYF
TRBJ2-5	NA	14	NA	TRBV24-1	TGTGCCACCAGTGGTCCCGGGATTGGGGAGACCCAGTACTTC	CATSGPGIGETQYF
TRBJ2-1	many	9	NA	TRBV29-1	TGCAGCGCTGGGAATGAGCAGTTCTTC	CSAGNEQFF
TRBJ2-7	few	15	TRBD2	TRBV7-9	TGTGCCAGCTTTCGGTGGGGTAGCGGGGGAACCGAGCAGTACTTC	CASFRWGSGGTEQYF
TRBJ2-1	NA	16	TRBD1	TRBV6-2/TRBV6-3	TGTGCCAGCAGTTCCTCCGGGACAGCTTTATACAATGAGCAGTTCTTC	CASSSSGTALYNEQFF
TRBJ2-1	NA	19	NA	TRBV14	TGTGCCAGCAGCCAAGATCAGCCACCTTTATCTCGGGCTCTTCTCGAGCAGTTCTTC	CASSQDQPPLSRALLEQFF
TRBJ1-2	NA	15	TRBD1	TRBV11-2	TGTGCCAGCAGCTTAGGAGCAGGGACAGGGGATGGCTACACCTTC	CASSLGAGTGDGYTF
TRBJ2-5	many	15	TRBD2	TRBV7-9	TGTGCCAGCAGCCCGGGACTAGCGGGAGGGGAGACCCAGTACTTC	CASSPGLAGGETQYF
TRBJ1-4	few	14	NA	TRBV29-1	TGCAGCGACTCCCCTAAAGCAACTAATGAAAAACTGTTTTTT	CSDSPKATNEKLFF
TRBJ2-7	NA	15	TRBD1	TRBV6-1	TGTGCCAGCAGTGAAGAAGAAGCAGGGGGCGACGAGCAGTACTTC	CASSEEEAGGDEQYF
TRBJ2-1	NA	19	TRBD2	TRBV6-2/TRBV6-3	TGTGCCAGCACTACCGGGGGGGTGGCTAGCGGTTACTCCTACAATGAGCAGTTCTTC	CASTTGGVASGYSYNEQFF
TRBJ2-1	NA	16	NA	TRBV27	TGTGCCAGCAGTTTAATCGGACGGCTAAGCATTCATGAGCAGTTCTTC	CASSLIGRLSIHEQFF
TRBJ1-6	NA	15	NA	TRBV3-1	TGTGCCAGCAGCCACACAGGGCGGATAGGTTCACCCCTCCACTTT	CASSHTGRIGSPLHF
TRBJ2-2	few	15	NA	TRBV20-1	TGCAGTGCTAGAGGCTTGCCAGGACTCACCGGGGAGCTGTTTTTT	CSARGLPGLTGELFF
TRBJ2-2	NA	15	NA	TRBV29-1	TGCAGCGTTGAAGAGGCACAGGTGGGAGCCGGGGAGCTGTTTTTT	CSVEEAQVGAGELFF
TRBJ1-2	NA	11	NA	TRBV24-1	TGTGCCACCAGTGATTTCTATGGCTACACCTTC	CATSDFYGYTF
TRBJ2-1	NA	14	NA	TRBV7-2	TGTGCCAGCAGCTTAGACACAGGGCACAATGAGCAGTTCTTC	CASSLDTGHNEQFF
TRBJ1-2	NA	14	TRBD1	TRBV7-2	TGTGCCATCGCACGGGACAGGGATCGTTGGGGCTACACCTTC	CAIARDRDRWGYTF
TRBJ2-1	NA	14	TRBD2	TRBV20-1	TGCAGTGCTATGCGGGGGGGCGCCTACAATGAGCAGTTCTTC	CSAMRGGAYNEQFF
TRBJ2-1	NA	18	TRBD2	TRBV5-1	TGCGCCAGCAGCTTGGGAACTAGCGGGGCGACGCTTTACAATGAGCAGTTCTTC	CASSLGTSGATLYNEQFF
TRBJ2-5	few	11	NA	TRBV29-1	TGCAGCGTGGCTGAGGGGGAACGGCAGTACTTC	CSVAEGERQYF
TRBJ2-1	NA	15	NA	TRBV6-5	TGTGCCAGCAGTTACTCGGGAAGCTCCTACGATGAGCAGTTCTTC	CASSYSGSSYDEQFF
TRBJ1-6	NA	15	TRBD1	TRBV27	TGTGCCAGCAGTCGGACAGGGGGCGTGAATTCACCCCTCCACTTT	CASSRTGGVNSPLHF
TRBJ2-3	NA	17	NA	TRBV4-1	TGCGCCAGCAGCCAAAGTCCCGGTCCCGGTTTACATGGTACGCAGTATTTT	CASSQSPGPGLHGTQYF
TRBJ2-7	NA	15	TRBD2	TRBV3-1	TGTGCCAGCAGCCAAGACCCCGGGACTAGCTACGAGCAGTACTTC	CASSQDPGTSYEQYF
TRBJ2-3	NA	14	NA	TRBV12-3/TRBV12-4	TGTGCCAGCAGTTTGGGCGGGCCCATAGATACGCGGTATTTT	CASSLGGPIDTRYF
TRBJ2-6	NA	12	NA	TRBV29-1	TGCAGCGTATACTCTGGGGCCAACGTCCTGACTTTC	CSVYSGANVLTF
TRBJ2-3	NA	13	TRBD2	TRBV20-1	TGCAGTGCTAAAGGCGGGAGGGTAGATACGCAGTATTTT	CSAKGGRVDTQYF